This T cell receptor (beta chain) was identified in a study of T cells in Graves' hyperthyroidism and ophthalmopathy. This CDR3 has 15 amino acids. V lost 2 bases to trimming and J lost 1 base, with 11 bases between them. The V gene's germline CDR1 is SGHTA and CDR2 FQGTGA. This clonotype was counted many times. It was RNA transcripts that yielded the amplified TCR beta CDR3 regions. In the first-round RT-PCR of the TCR CDR3, the HTBI primer set was used. TCRdb re-analysed the multiplex PCR reads in MiXCR, keeping a single row per CDR3 protein. The sample lists hundreds of thousands of distinct CDR3 sequences; about 19% were seen once. Those with hyperthyroidism were 18 to 65 years old, newly diagnosed, and ill for under 2 months. Each 10 ml fresh peripheral blood draw supplied the PBMCs.

The receptor was derived from a young woman with Graves' hyperthyroidism. The sequenced material came from blood. This chain links TRBV7-3 with TRBJ1-1; D gene ambiguous. CDR3 region: CASSLGSGGNTEAFF. The CDR3 bases are TGTGCCAGCAGCTTAGGCTCAGGAGGGAACACTGAAGCTTTCTTT.